The 4 T cell receptor beta chains presented below share a single source sample, sequenced in a study of monozygotic twins with inflammatory bowel disease. For each CDR3 protein, TCRdb gives one entry from its re-call of the 5' RACE reads, without DNA. This table lists about 330,000 distinct CDR3 sequences. The sample comprised blood. Every receptor here comes from a human donor with ulcerative colitis or Crohn's disease, or a healthy co-twin of an affected twin (not recorded which).

The chain combines TRBV30 with TRBJ2-1; TCRdb selects TRBD1, and the lack of DNA leaves this call unchecked. The germline V gene encodes CDR1 GTSNPN and CDR2 SVGIG (reference sequence). This CDR3 contains 16 residues. This CDR3 is CAWSVRGQGAVNEQFF.

This chain uses TRBV9 with TRBJ2-7; with no DNA, the TCRdb D assignment of TRBD1 cannot be verified. This CDR3 region has 16 residues. In germline, CDR1 is SGDLS, CDR2 YYNGEE. CDR3: CASSVGGGLSSYEQYF.

The CDR3 spells CASSQDGLAVNNEQFF. The chain has TRBV4-2 and TRBJ2-1; the D call from TCRdb, TRBD2, cannot be confirmed without DNA. The CDR3 totals 16 residues. In germline, CDR1 is LGHNA, CDR2 YNFKEQ.

The genes are TRBV7-9 and TRBJ1-1; TCRdb's D gene call, TRBD1, goes unchecked for lack of DNA. Germline V lookup: CDR1 SEHNR, CDR2 FQNEAQ (reference sequence). The CDR3 runs to 12 residues. The CDR3 loop is CASRGGRAEAFF. The full variable domain, its missing parts supplied by reference TRBV7-9 and TRBJ1-1, is DTGVSQNPRHKITKRGQNVTFRCDPISEHNRLYWYRQTLGQGPEFLTYFQNEAQLEKSRLLSDRFSAERPKGSFSTLEIQRTEQGDSAMYLCASRGGRAEAFFGQGTRLTVV.